Listed below are T cell receptor beta chains from one sample, sequenced in a study of identical twins. TCRdb itself ran the 5' RACE reads through MiXCR, one entry per CDR3 protein. The sample includes a few hundred thousand distinct CDR3 sequences, 5.5% to 7.5% seen only once; the top ten take just over 14%. The same data also went into a second study, on T cells expressing NK-cell markers.

What was sequenced was CD8+ T cells sorted from blood. The receptors shown here come from a woman aged 18-35 years in good health. Both conserved end residues are part of each CDR3. The D gene is left open where the match is weak. Size is omitted from some rows. Given values are once, few, many or a class for expanded clones.

>-|TRBV4-3|few|TRBJ1-1
TGCGCCAGCAGCCAAGATCCTTGGGGGACGGGGTCGGATGAAGCTTTCTTT
CASSQDPWGTGSDEAFF
>TRBD2|TRBV7-2|many|TRBJ2-1
TGTGCCAGCAGCTTAGTCAAAGCGGGAGGGCCTCTTGAGCAGTTCTTC
CASSLVKAGGPLEQFF
>-|TRBV5-1|many|TRBJ2-7
TGCGCCAGCAGCTTGTACTCGGAGAGTTACGAGCAGTACTTC
CASSLYSESYEQYF
>-|TRBV5-5|-|TRBJ2-7
TGTGCCAGCAGCTTGGTAAAGGCCCAGTCCTACGAGCAGTACTTC
CASSLVKAQSYEQYF
>-|TRBV27|many|TRBJ2-1
TGTGCCAGCAGTTTTGGGCCCAAGAATGAGCAGTTCTTC
CASSFGPKNEQFF
>-|TRBV3-1|-|TRBJ2-1
TGTGCCAGCAGCCAAGTGAGTACGGGAGCGTCCTACAATGAGCAGTTCTTC
CASSQVSTGASYNEQFF
>TRBD1|TRBV7-9|many|TRBJ2-5
TGTGCCAGCAGCTCCGGCCTAAAGACAGGGGTTGAGACCCAGTACTTC
CASSSGLKTGVETQYF
>TRBD2|TRBV29-1|many|TRBJ2-1
TGCAGCGTTGAAGGGGGACTAGCGGGAGGAACGGATGAGCAGTTCTTC
CSVEGGLAGGTDEQFF
>-|TRBV10-3|many|TRBJ2-2
TGTGCCATCAATGGGGGGACGAACACCGGGGAGCTGTTTTTT
CAINGGTNTGELFF
>-|TRBV20-1|few|TRBJ2-1
TGCAGTGCTAGAGACAGCCCGGGCGTGGCGGATGAGCAGTTCTTC
CSARDSPGVADEQFF
>TRBD2|TRBV4-3|-|TRBJ2-7
TGCGCCAGCAGCCCTAGGCTTGGGCTAGCGGGACGTTACTCCTACGAGCAGTACTTC
CASSPRLGLAGRYSYEQYF
>TRBD2|TRBV9|many|TRBJ2-7
TGTGCCAGCAGCTTCAGCGGGAGTGGTTACGAGCAGTACTTC
CASSFSGSGYEQYF
>TRBD1|TRBV20-1|few|TRBJ2-1
TGCAGTGCTACGACAGGGTTGGGTGAGCAGTTCTTC
CSATTGLGEQFF
>-|TRBV12-3/TRBV12-4|many|TRBJ2-1
TGTGCCAGCGGGTTAGTCGGGCTCTCGGACCCTGAGCAGTTCTTC
CASGLVGLSDPEQFF
>-|TRBV20-1|many|TRBJ1-2
TGCAGTGCCCCGAACAGGGAGTTGGTCTATGGCTACACCTTC
CSAPNRELVYGYTF
>TRBD2|TRBV10-3|few|TRBJ2-2
TGTGCCATCAGTGTGGGCCGGAGCGGGAGCGGGGCATCCGGGGAGCTGTTTTTT
CAISVGRSGSGASGELFF
>TRBD1|TRBV19|-|TRBJ2-7
TGTGCCAGTAATGGGGACAGTTCCTACGAGCAGTACTTC
CASNGDSSYEQYF
>-|TRBV7-6|-|TRBJ2-1
TGTGCCAGCAGCAATGGAGGGGGAGGGCCGGGTGAGCAGTTCTTC
CASSNGGGGPGEQFF
>TRBD2|TRBV11-2|-|TRBJ2-3
TGTGCCAGCAGTACCGGAATAGCGGGAGGAAATACGCAGTATTTT
CASSTGIAGGNTQYF
>-|TRBV2|-|TRBJ2-7
TGTGCCAGCAGTGACGGCGAGCAGTACTTC
CASSDGEQYF
>-|TRBV7-6|few|TRBJ1-1
TGTGCCAGCAGCTCATCAGGGAGCACTGAAGCTTTCTTT
CASSSSGSTEAFF
>-|TRBV30|-|TRBJ2-1
TGTGCCTGGAGATCGGAGGGGAGCTCCTACAATGAGCAGTTCTTC
CAWRSEGSSYNEQFF
>-|TRBV6-1|many|TRBJ2-5
TGTGCCAGCAGTACCTGGGACTACCAAGAGACCCAGTACTTC
CASSTWDYQETQYF